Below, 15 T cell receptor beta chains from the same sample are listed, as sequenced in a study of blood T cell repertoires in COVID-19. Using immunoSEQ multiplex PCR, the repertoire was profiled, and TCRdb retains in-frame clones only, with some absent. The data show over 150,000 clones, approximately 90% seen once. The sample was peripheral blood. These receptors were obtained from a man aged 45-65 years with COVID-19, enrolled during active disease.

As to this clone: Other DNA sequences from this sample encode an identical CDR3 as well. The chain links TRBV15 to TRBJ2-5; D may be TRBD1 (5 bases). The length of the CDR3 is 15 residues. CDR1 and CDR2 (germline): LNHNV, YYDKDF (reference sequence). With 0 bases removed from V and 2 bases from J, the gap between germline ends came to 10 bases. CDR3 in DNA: TGTGCCACCAGCAGAGATCAGGGCTATCAAGAGACCCAGTACTTC. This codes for CATSRDQGYQETQYF. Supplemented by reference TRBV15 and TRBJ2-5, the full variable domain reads DAMVIQNPRYQVTQFGKPVTLSCSQTLNHNVMYWYQQKSSQAPKLLFHYYDKDFNNEADTPDNFQSRRPNTSFCFLDIRSPGLGDTAMYLCATSRDQGYQETQYFGPGTRLLVL.

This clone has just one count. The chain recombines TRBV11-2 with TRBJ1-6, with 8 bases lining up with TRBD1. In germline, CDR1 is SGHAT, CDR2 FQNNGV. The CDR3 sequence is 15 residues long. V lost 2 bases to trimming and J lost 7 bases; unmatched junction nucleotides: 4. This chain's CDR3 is CASSLPGQVNSPLHF. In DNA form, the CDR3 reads TGTGCCAGCAGCTTACCGGGACAGGTGAATTCACCCCTCCACTTT.

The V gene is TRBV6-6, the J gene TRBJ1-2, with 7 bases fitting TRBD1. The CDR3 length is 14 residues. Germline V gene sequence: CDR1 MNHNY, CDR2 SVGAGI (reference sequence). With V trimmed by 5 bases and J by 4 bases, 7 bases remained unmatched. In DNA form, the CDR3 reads TGTGCCAGCAGTCAGGGACAGCGCACCTATGGCTACACCTTC. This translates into CASSQGQRTYGYTF.

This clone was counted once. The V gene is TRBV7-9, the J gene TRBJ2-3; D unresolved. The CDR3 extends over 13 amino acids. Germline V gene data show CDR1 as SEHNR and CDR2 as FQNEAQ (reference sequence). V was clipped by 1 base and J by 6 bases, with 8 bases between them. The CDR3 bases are TGTGCCAGCAGCTTAGTTGGCTCCGATACGCAGTATTTT. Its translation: CASSLVGSDTQYF.

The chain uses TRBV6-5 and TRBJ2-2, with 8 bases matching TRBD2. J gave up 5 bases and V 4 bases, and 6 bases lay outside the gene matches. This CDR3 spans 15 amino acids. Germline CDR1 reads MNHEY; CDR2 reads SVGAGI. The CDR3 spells CASSFGLAGTGELFF. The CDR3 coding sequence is TGTGCCAGCAGTTTTGGACTAGCTGGAACCGGGGAGCTGTTTTTT.

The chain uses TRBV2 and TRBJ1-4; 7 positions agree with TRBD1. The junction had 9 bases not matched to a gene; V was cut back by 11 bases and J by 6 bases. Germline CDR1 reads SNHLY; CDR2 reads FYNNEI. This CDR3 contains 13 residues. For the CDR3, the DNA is TGTGCCTCCTACAGGGGTGAATATGAAAAACTGTTTTTT. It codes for CASYRGEYEKLFF. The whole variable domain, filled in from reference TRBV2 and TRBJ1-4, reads EPEVTQTPSHQVTQMGQEVILRCVPISNHLYFYWYRQILGQKVEFLVSFYNNEISEKSEIFDDQFSVERPDGSNFTLKIRSTKLEDSAMYFCASYRGEYEKLFFGSGTQLSVL.

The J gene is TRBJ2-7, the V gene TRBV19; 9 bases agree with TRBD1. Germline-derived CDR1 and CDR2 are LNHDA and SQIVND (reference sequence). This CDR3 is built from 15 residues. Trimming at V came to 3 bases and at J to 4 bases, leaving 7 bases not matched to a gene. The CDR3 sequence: CASSISGTGIYEQYF. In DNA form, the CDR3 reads TGTGCCAGTAGTATCTCCGGGACAGGGATTTACGAGCAGTACTTC.

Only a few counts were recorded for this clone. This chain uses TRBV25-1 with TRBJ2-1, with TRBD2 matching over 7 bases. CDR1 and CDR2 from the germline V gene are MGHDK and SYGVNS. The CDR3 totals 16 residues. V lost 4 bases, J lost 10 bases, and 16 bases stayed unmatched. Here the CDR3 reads CASSGGGRITPGEQFF. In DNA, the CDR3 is TGTGCCAGCAGTGGGGGAGGGCGGATAACACCGGGGGAGCAGTTCTTC. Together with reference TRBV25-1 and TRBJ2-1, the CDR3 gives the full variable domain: EADIYQTPRYLVIGTGKKITLECSQTMGHDKMYWYQQDPGMELHLIHYSYGVNSTEKGDLSSESTVSRIRTEHFPLTLESARPSHTSQYLCASSGGGRITPGEQFFGPGTRLTVL.

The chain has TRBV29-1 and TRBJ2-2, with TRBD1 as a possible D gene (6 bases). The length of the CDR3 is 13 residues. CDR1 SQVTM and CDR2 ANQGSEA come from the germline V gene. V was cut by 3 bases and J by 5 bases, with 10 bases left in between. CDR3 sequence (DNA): TGCAGCGTTGACAGGGGAAAGACCGGGGAGCTGTTTTTT. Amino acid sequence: CSVDRGKTGELFF.

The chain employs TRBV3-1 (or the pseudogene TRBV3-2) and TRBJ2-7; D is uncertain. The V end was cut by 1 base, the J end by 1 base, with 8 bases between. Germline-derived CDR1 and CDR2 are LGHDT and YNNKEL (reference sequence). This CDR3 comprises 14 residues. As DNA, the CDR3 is TGTGCCAGCAGCCAAGGTTCAGATTCCTACGAGCAGTACTTC. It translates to CASSQGSDSYEQYF.

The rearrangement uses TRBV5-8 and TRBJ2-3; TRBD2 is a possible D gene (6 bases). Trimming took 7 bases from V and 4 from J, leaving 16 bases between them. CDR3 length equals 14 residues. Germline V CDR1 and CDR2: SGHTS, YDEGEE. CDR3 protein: CASARDSVADTQYF. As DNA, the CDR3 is TGTGCCAGCGCCCGGGACTCCGTGGCAGATACGCAGTATTTT.

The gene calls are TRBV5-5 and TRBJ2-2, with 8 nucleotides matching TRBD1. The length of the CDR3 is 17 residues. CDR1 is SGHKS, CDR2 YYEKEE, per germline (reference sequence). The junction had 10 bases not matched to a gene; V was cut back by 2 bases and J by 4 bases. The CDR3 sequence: CASSFFSGGVGTGELFF. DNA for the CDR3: TGTGCCAGCAGCTTCTTTTCAGGGGGCGTAGGCACCGGGGAGCTGTTTTTT.

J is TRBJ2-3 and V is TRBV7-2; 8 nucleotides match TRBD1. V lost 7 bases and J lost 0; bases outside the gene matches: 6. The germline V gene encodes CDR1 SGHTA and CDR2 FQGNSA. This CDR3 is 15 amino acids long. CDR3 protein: CASIPRQGSTDTQYF. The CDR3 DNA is TGTGCCAGCATACCCCGACAGGGGAGCACAGATACGCAGTATTTT.

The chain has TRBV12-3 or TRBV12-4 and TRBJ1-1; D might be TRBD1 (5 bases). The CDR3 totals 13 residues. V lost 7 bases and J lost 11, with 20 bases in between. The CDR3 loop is CASTLVVGVGAFF. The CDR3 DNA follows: TGTGCCAGCACCCTAGTGGTAGGGGTAGGCGCTTTCTTT.

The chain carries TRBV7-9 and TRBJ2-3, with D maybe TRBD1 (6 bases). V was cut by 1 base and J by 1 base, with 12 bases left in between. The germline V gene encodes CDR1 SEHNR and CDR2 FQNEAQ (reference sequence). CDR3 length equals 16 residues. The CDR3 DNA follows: TGTGCCAGCAGCTTAGAGGGACACACGGGCACAGATACGCAGTATTTT. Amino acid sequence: CASSLEGHTGTDTQYF.